The 21 T cell receptor beta chains given below trace back to one sample, sequenced in a study of early T cells in non-severe SARS-CoV-2 infection. MiXCR, applied by TCRdb to the 5' RACE reads, yields one record per CDR3 protein. The table lists 70,000 to 85,000 distinct CDR3 sequences, more than 4% of them singletons. The sequencing here drew on whole blood, taken at baseline. The origin of the receptors is an adult who was a healthcare worker with PCR-confirmed SARS-CoV-2 infection or an uninfected control (not recorded which).

This clonotype has a handful of counts. This chain connects TRBV30 to TRBJ1-1; no firm D call. The CDR3 length is 17 residues. V was pared by 0 bases and J by 0 bases, with 17 bases between. Germline lookup yields CDR1 GTSNPN and CDR2 SVGIG (reference sequence). As DNA, the CDR3 is TGTGCCTGGAGTGTAAGCCCCCCCGTGAGATTGAACACTGAAGCTTTCTTT. It specifies CAWSVSPPVRLNTEAFF.

This clonotype was detected a few times. This sequence joins TRBV11-2 and TRBJ1-2; maybe TRBD1 (5 bases). Germline V lookup: CDR1 SGHAT, CDR2 FQNNGV. Trimming left V 2 bases short and J 4 bases short, with 8 bases between. CDR3 size: 13 residues. In nucleotides, the CDR3 is TGTGCCAGCAGCTTACAGGGAATCTATGGCTACACCTTC. Translated: CASSLQGIYGYTF. Using reference TRBV11-2 and TRBJ1-2 for the parts outside the CDR3, the full variable domain is EAGVAQSPRYKIIEKRQSVAFWCNPISGHATLYWYQQILGQGPKLLIQFQNNGVVDDSQLPKDRFSAERLKGVDSTLKIQPAKLEDSAVYLCASSLQGIYGYTFGSGTRLTVV.

The V gene is TRBV11-2, the J gene TRBJ2-2; D might be TRBD2 (5 bases). The CDR3 length is 16 residues. Deletions cut 2 bases from V and 2 bases from J, with 12 bases between. Germline CDR1 SGHAT, CDR2 FQNNGV. The CDR3 region has the DNA TGTGCCAGCAGCTTAAATCCCAGCGGTAACACCGGGGAGCTGTTTTTT. This gives the protein CASSLNPSGNTGELFF.

Only a few counts were recorded for this clonotype. The gene calls are TRBV28 and TRBJ2-5; a weak D match, TRBD1 (5 bases). This CDR3 is built from 14 residues. V lost 7 bases and J 1 base, leaving 13 bases between the germline ends. Germline values: CDR1 MDHEN, CDR2 SYDVKM. Here the CDR3 reads CASTPDSSQETQYF. The CDR3 DNA follows: TGTGCCAGCACGCCCGACAGCAGCCAAGAGACCCAGTACTTC.

This clonotype was counted many times. Written as DNA, the CDR3 is TGTGCCAGCAGTCAGGAGGAGTGGGGGAGCATTCAGTACTTC. Its translation: CASSQEEWGSIQYF. V gene TRBV27 combines with J gene TRBJ2-4; perhaps D is TRBD1 or TRBD2 (5 bases each). V lost 5 bases to trimming and J lost 9 bases, with 17 bases between them. Germline CDR1 MNHEY, CDR2 SMNVEV (reference sequence). The length of the CDR3 is 14 residues.

V usage is TRBV7-2 and J usage is TRBJ2-7, with TRBD1 matching 7 bases. Germline lookup yields CDR1 SGHTA and CDR2 FQGNSA. V was pared by 2 bases and J by 4 bases, with 8 bases of the junction left unmatched. This CDR3 has 15 residues. CDR3 coding DNA: TGTGCCAGCAGCTTACGGACAGGCGGCCGATACGAGCAGTACTTC. Encoded protein: CASSLRTGGRYEQYF.

This clonotype turned up a few times. The chain couples TRBV11-2 to TRBJ2-1; 11 bases are a match to TRBD2. The CDR3 is 16 amino acids. The V segment lost 3 bases and the J segment 8 bases; nucleotides outside the gene matches: 9. CDR1 is SGHAT, CDR2 FQNNGV, per germline. The CDR3 here is CASSLIGLAGFDEQFF. In nucleotides, the CDR3 is TGTGCCAGCAGCTTGATCGGACTAGCGGGTTTCGATGAGCAGTTCTTC.

At least ten counts were recorded for this clonotype. The chain carries TRBV19 and TRBJ2-1, with 7 bases aligning to TRBD2. The CDR3 has 16 residues. CDR1 is LNHDA, CDR2 SQIVND, per germline (reference sequence). Losses at the gene ends were 5 bases for V and 0 bases for J; bases not matched to a gene: 7. CDR3 sequence (DNA): TGTGCCAGTAGTTTGTCTAGCGGCCCCTCCTACAATGAGCAGTTCTTC. This encodes CASSLSSGPSYNEQFF. Drawing the rest from reference TRBV19 and TRBJ2-1, the complete variable domain is DGGITQSPKYLFRKEGQNVTLSCEQNLNHDAMYWYRQDPGQGLRLIYYSQIVNDFQKGDIAEGYSVSREKKESFPLTVTSAQKNPTAFYLCASSLSSGPSYNEQFFGPGTRLTVL.

This clonotype has at least ten counts. This sequence joins TRBV7-6 and TRBJ1-4; tentative D call: TRBD1 (6 bases). V gave up 2 bases and J gave up 7 bases, with 17 bases separating them. This CDR3 comprises 16 residues. Per the germline V gene, CDR1 is SGHVS and CDR2 is FNYEAQ. The CDR3 region is CASSLNTQGSSEKLFF. DNA of the CDR3: TGTGCCAGCAGCTTAAACACTCAGGGGTCGAGTGAAAAACTGTTTTTT.

This clonotype appeared many times. The CDR3 loop reads CASSPGRQGWEQETQYF. The CDR3 nucleotides read TGTGCCAGCAGCCCTGGGCGACAGGGCTGGGAACAAGAGACCCAGTACTTC. J is TRBJ2-5 and V is TRBV7-9; 7 nucleotides align to TRBD1. J gave up 2 bases and V 5 bases, and 14 bases lay outside the gene matches. This CDR3 is 17 amino acids long. Germline values: CDR1 SEHNR, CDR2 FQNEAQ (reference sequence).

Ten or more counts support this clonotype. This chain links TRBV5-4 with TRBJ1-3, with D possibly matching TRBD1 (5 bases). With 2 bases removed from V and 1 base from J, the gap between germline ends came to 7 bases. The CDR3 is made up of 14 amino acids. Looked up from germline, CDR1 is SGHNT and CDR2 is YYREEE (reference sequence). CDR3: CASSFGHSGNTIYF. The CDR3 DNA is TGTGCCAGCAGCTTCGGACATTCTGGAAACACCATATATTTT.

This clonotype showed up many times. The CDR3 loop is CSAGRVGATGELFF. The CDR3 DNA is TGCAGTGCGGGGCGGGTCGGAGCGACCGGGGAGCTGTTTTTT. V usage is TRBV20-1 and J usage is TRBJ2-2; the D gene could be TRBD1 or TRBD2 (5 bases each). Germline values: CDR1 DFQATT, CDR2 SNEGSKA (reference sequence). Trimming removed 6 bases at V and 5 bases at J, with 16 bases between. The CDR3 has 14 residues.

This clonotype has a handful of counts. The rearrangement links TRBV28 to TRBJ1-5, with D unresolved. Between the trimmed V and J ends, which lost 6 bases and 0 bases, there was a span of 12 bases. Looked up from germline, CDR1 is MDHEN and CDR2 is SYDVKM. The CDR3 has 15 residues. In DNA form, the CDR3 reads TGTGCCAGCAGGACCCAGAGATATAGCAATCAGCCCCAGCATTTT. Protein sequence: CASRTQRYSNQPQHF.

This clonotype came up a few times. V is TRBV7-8 and J is TRBJ1-1; D gene ambiguous. Trimming stripped 1 base from V and 6 bases from J, with 15 bases between. The CDR3 totals 15 residues. Germline V gives CDR1 SGHVS, CDR2 FQNEAQ. Here the CDR3 reads CASSLGLPPGAEAFF. CDR3 DNA sequence: TGTGCCAGCAGCTTAGGTCTCCCCCCCGGAGCTGAAGCTTTCTTT.

The sample holds a few counts of this clonotype. The chain employs TRBV9 and TRBJ1-1; D call uncertain. The CDR3 has 13 residues. The germline gives CDR1 SGDLS, CDR2 YYNGEE. Between the trimmed V and J ends, which lost 5 bases and 1 base, there was a span of 9 bases. In DNA form, the CDR3 reads TGTGCCAGCAGTACCCACGCGAACACTGAAGCTTTCTTT. As protein: CASSTHANTEAFF.

This clonotype was seen ten or more times. V usage is TRBV3-1 and J usage is TRBJ2-1; 11 bases line up with TRBD2. CDR3 size: 16 residues. CDR1 is LGHDT, CDR2 YNNKEL, per germline (reference sequence). V lost 6 bases to trimming and J lost 7 bases; unmatched junction nucleotides: 11. CDR3 nucleotide sequence: TGTGCCAGCAGTTCACCCACTAGCGGGAGTAGAAATGAGCAGTTCTTC. Translation gives CASSSPTSGSRNEQFF.

V gene TRBV2 combines with J gene TRBJ1-4; D unclear. V was clipped by 3 bases and J by 0 bases, with 11 bases between them. Per germline, CDR1 SNHLY and CDR2 FYNNEI. This CDR3 is built from 16 residues. Here the CDR3 DNA reads TGTGCCAGCAGTGATACCCTAGGTGCAACTAATGAAAAACTGTTTTTT. This translates into CASSDTLGATNEKLFF.

Ten or more counts support this clonotype. CDR3 sequence (DNA): TGTGCCAGCAGTCTCGGCCCCGCTAGCAATTCACCCCTCCACTTT. Protein sequence: CASSLGPASNSPLHF. The V and J genes are TRBV27 and TRBJ1-6; the D is unclear. Germline V gene data show CDR1 as MNHEY and CDR2 as SMNVEV (reference sequence). CDR3 length: 15 amino acids. V lost 5 bases and J lost 7, with 15 bases in between.

This rearrangement joins TRBV12-3 or TRBV12-4 to TRBJ1-2; TRBD1 might be the D (6 bases). This CDR3 is 14 amino acids long. V was clipped by 7 bases and J by 1 base, with 13 bases between them. The CDR3 DNA follows: TGTGCCAGCACCCGGGGGGGCCATAACTATGGCTACACCTTC. Its protein is CASTRGGHNYGYTF.

This clonotype was found a few times. The chain combines TRBV7-9 with TRBJ1-1; D not resolved. There are 13 residues in the CDR3. Germline CDR1 SEHNR, CDR2 FQNEAQ (reference sequence). V was shortened by 6 bases and J by 4 bases, with 12 bases between the two germline ends. Written as DNA, the CDR3 is TGTGCCAGCAGGTCAAGTCGGCCCACTGAAGCTTTCTTT. This sequence encodes CASRSSRPTEAFF.

The chain carries TRBV7-9 and TRBJ2-1; no definite D call. V shed 0 bases and J shed 10 bases, with 7 bases lying between them. The CDR3 covers 12 residues. Germline CDR1 reads SEHNR; CDR2 reads FQNEAQ (reference sequence). The CDR3 reads CASSLAGMEQFF. DNA of the CDR3: TGTGCCAGCAGCTTAGCAGGGATGGAGCAGTTCTTC.